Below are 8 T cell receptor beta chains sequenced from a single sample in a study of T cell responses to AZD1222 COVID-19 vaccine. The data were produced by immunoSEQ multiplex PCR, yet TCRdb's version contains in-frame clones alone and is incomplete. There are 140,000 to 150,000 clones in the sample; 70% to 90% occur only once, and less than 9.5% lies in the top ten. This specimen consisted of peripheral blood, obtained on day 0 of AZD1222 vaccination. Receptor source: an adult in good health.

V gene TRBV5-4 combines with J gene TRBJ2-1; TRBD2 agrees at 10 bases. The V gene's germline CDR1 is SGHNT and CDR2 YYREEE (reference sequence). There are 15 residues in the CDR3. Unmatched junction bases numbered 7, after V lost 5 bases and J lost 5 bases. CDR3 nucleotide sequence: TGTGCCAGCAGTCCCGGGACTAGCGCGGACAATGAGCAGTTCTTC. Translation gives CASSPGTSADNEQFF.

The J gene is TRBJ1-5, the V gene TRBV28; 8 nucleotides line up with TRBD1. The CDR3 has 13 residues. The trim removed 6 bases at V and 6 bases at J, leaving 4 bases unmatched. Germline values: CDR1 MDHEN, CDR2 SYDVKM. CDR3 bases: TGTGCCAGCAGGACAGGGGTGGCTCAGCCCCAGCATTTT. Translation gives CASRTGVAQPQHF.

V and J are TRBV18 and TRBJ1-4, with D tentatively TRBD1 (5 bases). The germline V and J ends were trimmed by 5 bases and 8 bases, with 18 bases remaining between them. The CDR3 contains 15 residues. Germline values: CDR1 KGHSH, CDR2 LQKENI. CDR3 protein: CASSVDSLAAEKLFF. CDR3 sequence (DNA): TGTGCCAGCTCAGTCGACAGTCTGGCCGCAGAAAAACTGTTTTTT.

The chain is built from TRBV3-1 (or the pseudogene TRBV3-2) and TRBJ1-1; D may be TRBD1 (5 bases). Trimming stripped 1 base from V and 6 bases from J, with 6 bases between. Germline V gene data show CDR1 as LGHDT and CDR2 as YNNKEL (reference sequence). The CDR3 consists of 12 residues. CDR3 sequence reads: CASSQGGAEAFF. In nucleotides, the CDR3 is TGTGCCAGCAGCCAAGGGGGCGCTGAAGCTTTCTTT.

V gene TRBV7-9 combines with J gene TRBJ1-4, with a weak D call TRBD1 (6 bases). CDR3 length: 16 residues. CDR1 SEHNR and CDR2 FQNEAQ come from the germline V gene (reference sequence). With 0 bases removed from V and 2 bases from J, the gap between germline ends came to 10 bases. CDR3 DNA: TGTGCCAGCAGCTTAGCTTGGACAGCTACTAATGAAAAACTGTTTTTT. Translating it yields CASSLAWTATNEKLFF.

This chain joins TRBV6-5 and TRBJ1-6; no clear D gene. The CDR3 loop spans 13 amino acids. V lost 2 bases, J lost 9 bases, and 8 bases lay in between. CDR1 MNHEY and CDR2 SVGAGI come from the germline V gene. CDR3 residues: CASSYNDGSPLHF. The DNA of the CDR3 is TGTGCCAGCAGTTACAATGATGGTTCACCCCTCCACTTT.

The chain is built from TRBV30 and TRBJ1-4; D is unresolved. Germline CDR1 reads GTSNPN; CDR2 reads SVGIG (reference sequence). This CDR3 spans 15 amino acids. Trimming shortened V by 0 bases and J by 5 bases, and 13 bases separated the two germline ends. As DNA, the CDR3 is TGTGCCTGGAGTGTACTAGGCAGCCCGAATGAAAAACTGTTTTTT. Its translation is CAWSVLGSPNEKLFF.

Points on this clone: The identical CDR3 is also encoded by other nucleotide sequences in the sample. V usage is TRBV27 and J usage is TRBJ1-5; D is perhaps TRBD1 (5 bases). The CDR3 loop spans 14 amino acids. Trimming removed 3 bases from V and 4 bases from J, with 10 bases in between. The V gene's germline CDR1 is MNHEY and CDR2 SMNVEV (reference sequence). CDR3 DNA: TGTGCCAGCAGTTTCGGTCAGGGTAATCAGCCCCAGCATTTT. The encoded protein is CASSFGQGNQPQHF.